These T cell receptor beta chains were read from a single sample in a study of neurological immune-mediated disorders. TCRdb independently ran MiXCR on the 5' RACE reads; one entry per CDR3 protein. Counted here are approximately 30,000 distinct CDR3 sequences, around 21% occurring once; the ten biggest clones make up approximately 16%. Input material: PBMCs. Receptors were obtained from a woman aged 55-69 years in good health. Both conserved end residues are part of each CDR3. Fields, in order: J gene, V gene, clone size, D gene, CDR3 DNA, CDR3 protein. A D gene is named only where the DNA matches it firmly. Some rows mark clone size as missing; the rest say once, few, many or name a class of expanded clone.

j_call: TRBJ1-2; v_call: TRBV28; clone_size: many; d_call: NA; cdr3_nt: TGTGCCAGCAGTTTATACCCTACAGGGAGATATGGCTACACCTTC; cdr3_aa: CASSLYPTGRYGYTF
j_call: TRBJ2-1; v_call: TRBV5-1; clone_size: NA; d_call: NA; cdr3_nt: TGCGCCAACACCCAGAACGCATATCGGCACTCCTACAATGAGCAGTTCTTC; cdr3_aa: CANTQNAYRHSYNEQFF
j_call: TRBJ2-1; v_call: TRBV7-8; clone_size: NA; d_call: TRBD2; cdr3_nt: TGTGCCAGCAGCTTACAAGCGGGAGTGGGCAATGAGCAGTTCTTC; cdr3_aa: CASSLQAGVGNEQFF
j_call: TRBJ1-3; v_call: TRBV27; clone_size: NA; d_call: NA; cdr3_nt: TGTGCCAGCAGTTTATCCGTCCCGGGACGAGGAAACACCATATATTTT; cdr3_aa: CASSLSVPGRGNTIYF
j_call: TRBJ2-7; v_call: TRBV14; clone_size: many; d_call: NA; cdr3_nt: TGTGCCAGCAGCCGTGGAGGGGCCGGTACCTACGAGCAGTACTTC; cdr3_aa: CASSRGGAGTYEQYF
j_call: TRBJ1-1; v_call: TRBV10-3; clone_size: many; d_call: TRBD1; cdr3_nt: TGTGCCATCATTCCCACAGGGGGAATGGACACTGAAGCTTTCTTT; cdr3_aa: CAIIPTGGMDTEAFF
j_call: TRBJ1-5; v_call: TRBV7-8; clone_size: many; d_call: NA; cdr3_nt: TGTGCCAGCAGTCTAGAGGGACGGCAAAGCAATCAGCCCCAGCATTTT; cdr3_aa: CASSLEGRQSNQPQHF
j_call: TRBJ1-2; v_call: TRBV4-1; clone_size: many; d_call: NA; cdr3_nt: TGCGCCAGCAGCCAAGATAGTGGGGGGGGGAGCTATGGCTACACCTTC; cdr3_aa: CASSQDSGGGSYGYTF
j_call: TRBJ2-5; v_call: TRBV7-7; clone_size: NA; d_call: NA; cdr3_nt: TGTGCCAGCAGCTTAGAGGGAATCCAAGAGACCCAGTACTTC; cdr3_aa: CASSLEGIQETQYF
j_call: TRBJ2-5; v_call: TRBV5-1; clone_size: many; d_call: NA; cdr3_nt: TGCGCCAGCAGCTGGGACCCCCGGAAGGGAGAGACCCAGTACTTC; cdr3_aa: CASSWDPRKGETQYF
j_call: TRBJ2-7; v_call: TRBV5-1; clone_size: NA; d_call: TRBD2; cdr3_nt: TGCGCCAGCAGCTTGACGACTAGCGGAAACTCCTACGAGCAGTACTTC; cdr3_aa: CASSLTTSGNSYEQYF
j_call: TRBJ2-2; v_call: TRBV9; clone_size: many; d_call: NA; cdr3_nt: TGTGCCAGCAGCGCTCTGACAGAGAGCGGGGAGCTGTTTTTT; cdr3_aa: CASSALTESGELFF
j_call: TRBJ2-1; v_call: TRBV5-6; clone_size: many; d_call: TRBD2; cdr3_nt: TGTGCCAGCAGGCCGGGGACTAGCGGGGGACGGGAGCAGTTCTTC; cdr3_aa: CASRPGTSGGREQFF
j_call: TRBJ2-6; v_call: TRBV20-1; clone_size: many; d_call: NA; cdr3_nt: TGCAGCGGGGTTGGAGGGGGGGGCTCTGGGGCCAACGTCCTGACTTTC; cdr3_aa: CSGVGGGGSGANVLTF
j_call: TRBJ2-6; v_call: TRBV10-3; clone_size: many; d_call: TRBD2; cdr3_nt: TGTGCCATCAGTGAGACACCTAGGCGGGAGGCATCTGGGGCCAACGTCCTGACTTTC; cdr3_aa: CAISETPRREASGANVLTF
j_call: TRBJ1-2; v_call: TRBV27; clone_size: many; d_call: NA; cdr3_nt: TGTGCCAGCAGTTTGGGGGCAGAGCGTGGCTACACCTTC; cdr3_aa: CASSLGAERGYTF
j_call: TRBJ2-4; v_call: TRBV5-5; clone_size: many; d_call: TRBD2; cdr3_nt: TGTGCCAGCAGCCCAACTAGCGACCTAGCCAAAAACATTCAGTACTTC; cdr3_aa: CASSPTSDLAKNIQYF
j_call: TRBJ2-3; v_call: TRBV20-1; clone_size: many; d_call: TRBD2; cdr3_nt: TGCATTCTAGCGGGAGTGACACTTGGAGATACGCAGTATTTT; cdr3_aa: CILAGVTLGDTQYF
j_call: TRBJ2-3; v_call: TRBV4-2; clone_size: many; d_call: TRBD2; cdr3_nt: TGTGCCAGCAGCCAGCGACTCCGGACTAGCGGAGCGGGAGATACGCAGTATTTT; cdr3_aa: CASSQRLRTSGAGDTQYF
j_call: TRBJ2-3; v_call: TRBV5-1; clone_size: once; d_call: NA; cdr3_nt: TGCGCCAGCAGCTTGAGCCCAAACACCGGGGCAGGGGATGATACGCAGTATTTT; cdr3_aa: CASSLSPNTGAGDDTQYF
j_call: TRBJ1-5; v_call: TRBV4-3; clone_size: many; d_call: NA; cdr3_nt: TGCGCCAGCAGCCCGTTCCGGGACCGATTGTTGAGTAGGAATCAGCCCCAGCATTTT; cdr3_aa: CASSPFRDRLLSRNQPQHF
j_call: TRBJ2-3; v_call: TRBV6-2/TRBV6-3; clone_size: many; d_call: TRBD1; cdr3_nt: TGTGCCAGCACCAAGACAGGGGCTGGGCGAGATACGCAGTATTTT; cdr3_aa: CASTKTGAGRDTQYF
j_call: TRBJ2-3; v_call: TRBV5-6; clone_size: NA; d_call: NA; cdr3_nt: TGTGCCAACAGCTTGGGGGGGGCCGGATTGGATACTCAGTATTTT; cdr3_aa: CANSLGGAGLDTQYF
j_call: TRBJ2-1; v_call: TRBV27; clone_size: once; d_call: TRBD2; cdr3_nt: TGTGCCAGCAGTTTGCCCGGGACTAACTACAATGAGCAGTTCTTC; cdr3_aa: CASSLPGTNYNEQFF
j_call: TRBJ1-2; v_call: TRBV5-6; clone_size: many; d_call: NA; cdr3_nt: TGTGCCAGCAGCTTGGATCCCAGCACTAACTATGGCTACACCTTC; cdr3_aa: CASSLDPSTNYGYTF
j_call: TRBJ1-2; v_call: TRBV20-1; clone_size: many; d_call: NA; cdr3_nt: TGCAGTGCCAGGGCTAGGGGCGATCCGAATGGCTACACCTTC; cdr3_aa: CSARARGDPNGYTF
j_call: TRBJ2-1; v_call: TRBV5-1; clone_size: NA; d_call: NA; cdr3_nt: TGCGCCAGCAGCTTGACAGGCCAGGGGAGCCCTGGGGGTGGGCAGTTCTTC; cdr3_aa: CASSLTGQGSPGGGQFF
j_call: TRBJ2-1; v_call: TRBV11-2; clone_size: NA; d_call: NA; cdr3_nt: TGTGCCAGCAGCTTTGAGACAGGAAGCTCCTACAATGAGCAGTTCTTC; cdr3_aa: CASSFETGSSYNEQFF
j_call: TRBJ1-2; v_call: TRBV5-6; clone_size: many; d_call: NA; cdr3_nt: TGTGCCAGCAGCCTTGGTCCGATTCCTAACTATGGCTACACCTTC; cdr3_aa: CASSLGPIPNYGYTF
j_call: TRBJ2-3; v_call: TRBV15; clone_size: NA; d_call: TRBD2; cdr3_nt: TGTGCCACCAGCCTGGGGGGGAGAGAAGCAGATACGCAGTATTTT; cdr3_aa: CATSLGGREADTQYF
j_call: TRBJ2-5; v_call: TRBV29-1; clone_size: many; d_call: NA; cdr3_nt: TGCAGCGTTGGAGGCGAGACCCAGTACTTC; cdr3_aa: CSVGGETQYF
j_call: TRBJ2-7; v_call: TRBV7-9; clone_size: NA; d_call: NA; cdr3_nt: TGTGCCAGCAGCCGCGGACTCGCCTACGAGCAGTACTTC; cdr3_aa: CASSRGLAYEQYF
j_call: TRBJ2-1; v_call: TRBV9; clone_size: NA; d_call: NA; cdr3_nt: TGTGCCAGCACCCTTGCGGGGGCGACCTACAATGAGCAGTTCTTC; cdr3_aa: CASTLAGATYNEQFF
j_call: TRBJ2-7; v_call: TRBV6-2/TRBV6-3; clone_size: many; d_call: TRBD2; cdr3_nt: TGTGCCAGCAGTGAGGGACTAGCTATTGCCGAGCAGTACTTC; cdr3_aa: CASSEGLAIAEQYF
j_call: TRBJ2-2; v_call: TRBV5-6; clone_size: many; d_call: NA; cdr3_nt: TGTGCCAGTAGCGGACCGAACACCGGGGAGCTGTTTTTT; cdr3_aa: CASSGPNTGELFF
j_call: TRBJ2-1; v_call: TRBV7-9; clone_size: many; d_call: NA; cdr3_nt: TGTGCCAGCAGCTTAGGCGATGAGCAGTTCTTC; cdr3_aa: CASSLGDEQFF